This T cell receptor beta chain was recorded in a study of shared clonotypes between healthy human individuals. The assay was immunoSEQ multiplex PCR, and TCRdb's table has in-frame clones only and misses some. The sample lists about 2.2 million clones; around 93% were seen once. The CDR3 extends over 11 amino acids. Germline CDR1 is MNHEY and CDR2 is SMNVEV (reference sequence). Of note for this clone: One end of the junction is discordant with germline, which a read error may explain.

Naive CD8 cells lacked CD45RO and underwent positive selection for CCR7, leaving out terminally differentiated effector memory CD45RA+ cells. The rearrangement links TRBV27 to TRBJ2-7; 7 positions agree with TRBD1. Sample: naive CD8+ T cells from PBMCs. The clonotype originates from a man between 18 and 35 years old in good health. Some clones in this sample may be carry-over from other donors' samples. CDR3 nucleotides: TGCGCCACCGGGGACAGCTACGAGCAGTACTTC. It is translated as CATGDSYEQYF.